This T cell receptor beta chain was identified during a study of control samples from healthy donors and cancer patients. Germline trimming cut 4 bases from V and 5 bases from J; bases unmatched to any gene: 10. The CDR3 has 15 amino acids. CDR1 is MNHEY, CDR2 SMNVEV, per germline (reference sequence). Method: immunoSEQ multiplex PCR; TCRdb's copy keeps in-frame clones and lacks some. This table holds tens of thousands of clones, roughly nine tenths found once. V gene TRBV27 combines with J gene TRBJ1-1; TRBD1 matches 7 bases. The sequenced sample consisted of blood. The TCR originated in a woman in her 70s in good health. CDR3 region: CASSSWTGAPTEAFF. The CDR3 DNA is TGTGCCAGCAGTTCCTGGACAGGAGCGCCGACTGAAGCTTTCTTT.